Reported below is one T cell receptor beta chain. CDR1 and CDR2 from the germline V gene are WSHSY and SAAADI. V was clipped by 1 base and J by 5 bases; unmatched bases: 9. The CDR3 loop spans 16 amino acids. This entry is derived from a study of shared clonotypes between healthy human individuals. This table comes from immunoSEQ multiplex PCR, and its TCRdb copy is limited to in-frame clones, with some not included. The sample lists 2,500,000 or so clones; about 90% were seen once. The receptor's source is a man aged 18 to 30 in good health. Some clones in this sample may be carry-over from other donors' samples. Sequencing was done on a sample of naive CD4+ T cells from PBMCs. Sample subset: CD45RA+ positively selected. The V and J genes are TRBV10-2 and TRBJ2-5; 8 bases line up with TRBD2. The CDR3 bases are TGCGCCAGCAGTGAGTTCCCGGGACTAGAGGGCGAGACCCAGTACTTC. The encoded protein is CASSEFPGLEGETQYF.